This TCR beta chain originates from a study of blood T cell repertoires in COVID-19. Assay: immunoSEQ multiplex PCR; the TCRdb copy retains only in-frame clones and omits some. The table shows over 200,000 clones, with over 75% occurring only once. Trimming at V came to 7 bases and at J to 1 base, leaving 7 bases not matched to a gene. CDR1 is SEHNR, CDR2 FQNEAQ, per germline (reference sequence). The CDR3 loop spans 15 amino acids. This receptor was identified in a middle-aged man with COVID-19, enrolled during active disease. The rearrangement uses TRBV7-9 and TRBJ2-3; 8 bases agree with TRBD2. Sequencing used peripheral blood. CDR3 in amino acids: CASTRGGPGTDTQYF. Written as DNA, the CDR3 is TGTGCCAGCACCCGGGGGGGGCCGGGCACAGATACGCAGTATTTT.